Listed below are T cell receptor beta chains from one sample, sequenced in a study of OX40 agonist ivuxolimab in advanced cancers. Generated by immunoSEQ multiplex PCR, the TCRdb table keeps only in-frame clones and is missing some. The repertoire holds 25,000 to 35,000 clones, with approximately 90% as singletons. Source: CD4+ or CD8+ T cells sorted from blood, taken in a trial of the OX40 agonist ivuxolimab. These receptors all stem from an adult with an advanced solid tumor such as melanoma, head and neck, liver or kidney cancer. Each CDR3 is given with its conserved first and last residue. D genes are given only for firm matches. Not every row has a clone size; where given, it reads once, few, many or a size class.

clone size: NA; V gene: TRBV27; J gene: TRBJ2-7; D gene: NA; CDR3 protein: CASSGLADEQYF; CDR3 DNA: TGTGCCAGCAGTGGGCTAGCAGACGAGCAGTACTTC
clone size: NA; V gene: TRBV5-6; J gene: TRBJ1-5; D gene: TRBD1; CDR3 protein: CASSSWVTGVVGAQHF; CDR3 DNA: TGTGCCAGCAGCTCTTGGGTAACAGGGGTTGTCGGGGCCCAGCATTTT
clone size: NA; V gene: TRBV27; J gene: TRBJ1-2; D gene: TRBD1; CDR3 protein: CASSGLSGGGGYTF; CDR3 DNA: TGTGCCAGCAGCGGTCTGTCAGGGGGCGGTGGCTACACCTTC
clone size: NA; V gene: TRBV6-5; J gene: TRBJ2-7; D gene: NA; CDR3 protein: CASSLGQGPWEQYF; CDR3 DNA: TGTGCCAGCAGTCTTGGACAAGGCCCGTGGGAGCAGTACTTC
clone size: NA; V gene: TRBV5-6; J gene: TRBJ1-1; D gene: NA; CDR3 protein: CASSLTGSEAFF; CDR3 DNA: TGTGCCAGCAGCTTGACAGGTTCTGAAGCTTTCTTT
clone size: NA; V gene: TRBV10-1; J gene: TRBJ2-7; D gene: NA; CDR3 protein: CASAPGPTYEQYF; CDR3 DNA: TGCGCCAGCGCCCCAGGACCTACCTACGAGCAGTACTTC
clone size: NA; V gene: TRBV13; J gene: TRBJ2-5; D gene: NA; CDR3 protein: CASGARGGGETQYF; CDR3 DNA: TGTGCCAGCGGAGCGCGAGGGGGTGGGGAGACCCAGTACTTC
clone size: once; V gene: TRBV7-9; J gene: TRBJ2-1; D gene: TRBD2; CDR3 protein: CASSLGTAGVLRNEQFF; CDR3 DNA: TGTGCCAGCAGCTTAGGAACGGCGGGAGTCCTTAGGAATGAGCAGTTCTTC
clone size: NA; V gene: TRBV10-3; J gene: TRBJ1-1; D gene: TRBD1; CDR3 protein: CAISESPGQGFDFF; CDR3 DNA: TGTGCCATCAGTGAGTCCCCGGGACAGGGTTTTGATTTCTTT
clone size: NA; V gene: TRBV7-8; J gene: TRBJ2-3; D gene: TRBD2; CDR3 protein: CASSGTSGSFTDTQYF; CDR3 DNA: TGTGCCAGCAGCGGCACTAGCGGGAGCTTTACAGATACGCAGTATTTT
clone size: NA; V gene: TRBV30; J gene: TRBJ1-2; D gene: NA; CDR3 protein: CAWSVGVHYGYTF; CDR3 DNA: TGTGCCTGGAGTGTGGGGGTCCACTATGGCTACACCTTC
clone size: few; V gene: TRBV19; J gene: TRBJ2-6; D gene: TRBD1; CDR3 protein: CAGGTGDSGANVLTF; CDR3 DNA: TGTGCCGGCGGGACAGGGGACTCTGGGGCCAACGTCCTGACTTTC
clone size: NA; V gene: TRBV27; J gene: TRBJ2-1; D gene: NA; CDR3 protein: CASSPLAGPLGQFF; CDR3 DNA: TGTGCCAGCAGTCCCCTGGCAGGTCCCCTCGGGCAGTTCTTC
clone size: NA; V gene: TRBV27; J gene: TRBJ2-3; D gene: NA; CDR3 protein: CASSFVRGSGTDTQYF; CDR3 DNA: TGTGCCAGCAGTTTTGTTCGGGGGAGCGGCACAGATACGCAGTATTTT
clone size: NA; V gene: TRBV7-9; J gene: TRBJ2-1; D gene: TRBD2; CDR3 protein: CASSLGGRAAMDEQFF; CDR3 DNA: TGTGCCAGCAGCTTAGGCGGGAGGGCCGCTATGGATGAGCAGTTCTTC
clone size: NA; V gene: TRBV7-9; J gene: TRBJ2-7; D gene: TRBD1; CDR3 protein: CASSQPGTGAYEQYF; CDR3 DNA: TGTGCCAGCAGCCAGCCTGGGACAGGGGCCTACGAGCAGTACTTC
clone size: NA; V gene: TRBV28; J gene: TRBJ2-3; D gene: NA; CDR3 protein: CASSLYYTDTQYF; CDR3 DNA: TGTGCCAGCAGTTTATACTACACAGATACGCAGTATTTT
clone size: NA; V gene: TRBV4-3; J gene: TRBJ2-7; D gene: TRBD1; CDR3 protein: CASSQDHGTAYEQYF; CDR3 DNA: TGCGCCAGCAGCCAAGATCATGGGACAGCCTACGAGCAGTACTTC
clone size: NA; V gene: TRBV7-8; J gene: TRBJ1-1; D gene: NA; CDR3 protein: CASSLAEAFF; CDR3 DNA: TGTGCCAGCAGCTTAGCTGAAGCTTTCTTT
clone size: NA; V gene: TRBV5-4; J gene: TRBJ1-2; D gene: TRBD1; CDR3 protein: CASSRDSDSYGYTF; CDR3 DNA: TGTGCCAGCAGCAGGGACAGCGACTCTTATGGCTACACCTTC
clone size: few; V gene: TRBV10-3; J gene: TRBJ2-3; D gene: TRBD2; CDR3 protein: CAISTSGRSTDTQYF; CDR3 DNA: TGTGCCATCAGTACTAGCGGGAGGAGCACAGATACGCAGTATTTT
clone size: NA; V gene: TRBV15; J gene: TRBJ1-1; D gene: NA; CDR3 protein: CATSRGGEGRGRGAEAFF; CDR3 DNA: TGTGCCACCAGCAGGGGTGGGGAGGGGAGGGGGAGAGGAGCTGAAGCTTTCTTT
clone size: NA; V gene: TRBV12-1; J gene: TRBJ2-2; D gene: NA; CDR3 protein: CASSFPGTNTGELFF; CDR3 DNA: TGTGCCAGCAGCTTTCCTGGGACTAACACCGGGGAGCTGTTTTTT
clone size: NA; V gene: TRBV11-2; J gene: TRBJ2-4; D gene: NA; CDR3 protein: CASSFGRGVAKNIQYF; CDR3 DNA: TGTGCCAGCAGCTTCGGTAGAGGGGTAGCCAAAAACATTCAGTACTTC
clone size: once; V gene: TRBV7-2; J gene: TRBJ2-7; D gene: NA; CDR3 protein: CASSLRVRTASYEQYF; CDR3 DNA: TGTGCCAGCAGCTTAAGGGTCAGGACAGCCTCCTACGAGCAGTACTTC
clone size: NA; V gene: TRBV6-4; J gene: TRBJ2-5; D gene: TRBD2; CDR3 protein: CASSPLAGGLETQYF; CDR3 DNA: TGTGCCAGCAGTCCCCTAGCGGGGGGTTTGGAGACCCAGTACTTC
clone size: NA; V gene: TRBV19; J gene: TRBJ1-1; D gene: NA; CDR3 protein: CASSPLHSGSTEAFF; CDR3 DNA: TGTGCCAGTAGCCCGCTACATTCTGGTAGCACTGAAGCTTTCTTT
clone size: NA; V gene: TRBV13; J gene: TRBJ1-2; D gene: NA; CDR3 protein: CASSLGLVGGNYGYTF; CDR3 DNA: TGTGCCAGCAGCTTAGGCCTGGTAGGGGGTAACTATGGCTACACCTTC
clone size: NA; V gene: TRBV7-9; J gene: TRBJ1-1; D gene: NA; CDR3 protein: CASSLGRMNTEAFF; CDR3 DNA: TGTGCCAGCAGCTTAGGGCGGATGAACACTGAAGCTTTCTTT
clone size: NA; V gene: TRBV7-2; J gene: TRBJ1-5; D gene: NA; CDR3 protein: CASSSHREPAPAF; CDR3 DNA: TGTGCCAGCAGCTCCCACAGGGAACCAGCCCCAGCATTT
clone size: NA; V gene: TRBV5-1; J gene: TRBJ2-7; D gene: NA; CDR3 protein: CASRVGYEQYF; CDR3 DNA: TGCGCCAGCAGAGTCGGTTACGAGCAGTACTTC
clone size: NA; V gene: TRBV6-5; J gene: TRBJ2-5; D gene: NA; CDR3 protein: CASTYSRGETQYF; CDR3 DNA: TGTGCCAGCACCTACAGTCGGGGAGAGACCCAGTACTTC
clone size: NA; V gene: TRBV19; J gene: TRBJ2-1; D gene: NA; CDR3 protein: CAVAQGWYNEQFF; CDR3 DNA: TGTGCCGTCGCGCAGGGATGGTACAATGAGCAGTTCTTC
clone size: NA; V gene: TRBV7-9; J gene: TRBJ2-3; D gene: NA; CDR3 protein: CASSLGARGSQYF; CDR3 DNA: TGTGCCAGCAGCTTAGGAGCACGGGGCTCGCAGTATTTT
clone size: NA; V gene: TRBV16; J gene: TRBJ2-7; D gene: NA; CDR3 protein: CASSQSIGGGSYEQYF; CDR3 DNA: TGTGCCAGCAGCCAATCTATCGGGGGCGGGTCGTACGAGCAGTACTTC
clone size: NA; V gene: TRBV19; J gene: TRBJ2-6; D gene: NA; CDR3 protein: CASKSGANVLTF; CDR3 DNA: TGTGCCAGTAAGTCTGGGGCCAACGTCCTGACTTTC
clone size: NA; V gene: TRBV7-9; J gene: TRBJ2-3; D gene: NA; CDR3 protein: CASSLGFGGNTDTQYF; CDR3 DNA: TGTGCCAGCAGCTTAGGGTTTGGAGGGAACACAGATACGCAGTATTTT
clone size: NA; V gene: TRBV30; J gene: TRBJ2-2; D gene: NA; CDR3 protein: CAWSVYTGELFF; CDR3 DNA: TGTGCCTGGAGTGTATACACCGGGGAGCTGTTTTTT
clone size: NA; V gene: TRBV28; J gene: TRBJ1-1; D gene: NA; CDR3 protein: CASSLLSDGPTEAFF; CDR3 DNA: TGTGCCAGCAGTTTATTAAGCGACGGTCCGACTGAAGCTTTCTTT
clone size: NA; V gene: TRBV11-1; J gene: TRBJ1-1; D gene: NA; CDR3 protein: CASSFSGPDTEAFF; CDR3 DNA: TGTGCCAGCAGCTTTTCAGGCCCGGACACTGAAGCTTTCTTT
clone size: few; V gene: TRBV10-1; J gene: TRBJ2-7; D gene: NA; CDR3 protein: CASSEPAGEQYF; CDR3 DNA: TGCGCCAGCAGTGAGCCGGCGGGCGAGCAGTACTTC
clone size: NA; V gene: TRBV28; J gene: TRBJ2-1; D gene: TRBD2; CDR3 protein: CASSLELAPNEQFF; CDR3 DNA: TGTGCCAGCAGTTTGGAACTAGCGCCTAATGAGCAGTTCTTC
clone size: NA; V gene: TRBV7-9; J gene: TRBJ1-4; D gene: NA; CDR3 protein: CASSPTKYGLKSTNEKLFF; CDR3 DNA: TGTGCCAGCAGCCCCACGAAATACGGCCTAAAATCAACTAATGAAAAACTGTTTTTT